This T cell receptor (beta chain) stems from a study of blood T cell repertoires in COVID-19. Study-wide background: Acute and convalescent COVID-19 specimens originated in the United States, Italy and Spain. PBMCs, B-cell-depleted T cells, or T cells were the source of the cDNA or gDNA that made up the material.

This table comes from immunoSEQ multiplex PCR, and its TCRdb copy is limited to in-frame clones, with some not included. The sample has around 100,000 clones; about 80% are singletons. The CDR3 runs 13 residues. The germline V gene has CDR1 SGHTA and CDR2 FQGTGA. V was clipped by 3 bases and J by 10 bases, with 13 bases between them. Sequencing was carried out using peripheral blood. The TCR sequence derives from a human donor in a cohort sampled during active or convalescent COVID-19. The chain employs TRBV7-3 and TRBJ2-1; D not resolved. The DNA of the CDR3 is TGTGCCAGCAGCTTTTCTCGGAGAGGCGAGCAGTTCTTC. Protein product: CASSFSRRGEQFF.